The clone carrying this T cell receptor (beta chain) showed up many times. The antigen is not known. The second PCR ran roughly 6 to 12 cycles with a sample-barcoded 5' primer and J-beta primers. Each cDNA molecule received a tag from a template-switch adaptor that had 12 random nucleotides. TCRdb recomputed calls from the 5' RACE reads with MiXCR, one row per CDR3 protein. This sample carries 600,000 to 800,000 distinct CDR3 sequences, approximately 21% of them seen once, and the ten largest clones take 3.5% to 4%. The length of the CDR3 is 16 residues. The V end lost 0 bases, the J end lost 7 bases, and 13 bases lay between the germline ends. The germline gives CDR1 LNHNV, CDR2 YYDKDF (reference sequence). The sample belongs to a study of blood T cells in healthy people across ages. Study background: T cells yielded about one barcoded beta molecule per two cells through template switching. Regarding the study as a whole: Estimated diversity that came from one million T cells was considered an underestimate.

V is TRBV15 and J is TRBJ1-6; tentatively, D is TRBD1 (5 bases). The source material was blood. The sequence was collected from a man aged 70-80 years in good health. The CDR3 is CATSRDPGARNSPLHF. DNA for the CDR3: TGTGCCACCAGCAGAGACCCTGGGGCAAGGAATTCACCCCTCCACTTT.